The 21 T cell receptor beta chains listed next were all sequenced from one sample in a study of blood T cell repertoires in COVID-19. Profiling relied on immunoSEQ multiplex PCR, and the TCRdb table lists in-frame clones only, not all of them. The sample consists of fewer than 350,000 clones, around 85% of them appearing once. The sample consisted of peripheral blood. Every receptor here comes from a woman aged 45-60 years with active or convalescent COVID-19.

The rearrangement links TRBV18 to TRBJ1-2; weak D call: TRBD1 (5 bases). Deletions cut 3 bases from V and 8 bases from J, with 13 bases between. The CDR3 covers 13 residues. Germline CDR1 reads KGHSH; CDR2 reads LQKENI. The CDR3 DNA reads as TGTGCCAGCTCACCCCCGGGGGTTCGGGGCTACACCTTC. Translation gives CASSPPGVRGYTF.

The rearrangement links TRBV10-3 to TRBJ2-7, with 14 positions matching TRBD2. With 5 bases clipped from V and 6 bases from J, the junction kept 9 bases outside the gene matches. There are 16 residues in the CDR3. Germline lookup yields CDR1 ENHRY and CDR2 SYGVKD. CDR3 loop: CAISTQGLAGEFEQYF. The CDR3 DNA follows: TGTGCCATCAGTACCCAGGGACTAGCGGGAGAGTTCGAGCAGTACTTC.

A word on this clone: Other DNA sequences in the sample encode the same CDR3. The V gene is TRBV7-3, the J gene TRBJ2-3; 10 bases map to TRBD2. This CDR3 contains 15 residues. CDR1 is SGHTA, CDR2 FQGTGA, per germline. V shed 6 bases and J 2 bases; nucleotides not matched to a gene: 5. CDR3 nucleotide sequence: TGTGCCAGCAGTAAAGCGGGAGGGCTCACAGATACGCAGTATTTT. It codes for CASSKAGGLTDTQYF. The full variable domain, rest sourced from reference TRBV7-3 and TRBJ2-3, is GAGVSQTPSNKVTEKGKYVELRCDPISGHTALYWYRQSLGQGPEFLIYFQGTGAADDSGLPNDRFFAVRPEGSVSTLKIQRTERGDSAVYLCASSKAGGLTDTQYFGPGTRLTVL.

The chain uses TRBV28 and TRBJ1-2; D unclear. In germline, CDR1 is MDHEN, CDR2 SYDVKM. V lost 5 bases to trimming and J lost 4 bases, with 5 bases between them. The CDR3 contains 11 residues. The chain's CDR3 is CASSISYGYTF. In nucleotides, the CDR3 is TGTGCCAGCAGTATCTCCTATGGCTACACCTTC.

The CDR3, as DNA: TGTGCCAGCAGTTCGATTGGAAGACAGGCCGGGTATGGCTACACCTTC. It is translated as CASSSIGRQAGYGYTF. The V and J genes are TRBV28 and TRBJ1-2; a weak D match, TRBD1 (6 bases). The length of the CDR3 is 16 residues. V was shortened by 4 bases and J by 5 bases, with 20 bases between the two germline ends. The germline gives CDR1 MDHEN, CDR2 SYDVKM.

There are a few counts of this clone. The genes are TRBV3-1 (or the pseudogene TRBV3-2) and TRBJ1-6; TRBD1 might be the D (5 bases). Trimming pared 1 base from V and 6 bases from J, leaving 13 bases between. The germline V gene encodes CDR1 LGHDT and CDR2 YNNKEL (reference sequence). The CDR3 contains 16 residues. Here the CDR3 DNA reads TGTGCCAGCAGCCAAGGGAGGGCGGGGGTTAATTCACCCCTCCACTTT. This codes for CASSQGRAGVNSPLHF.

As DNA, the CDR3 is TGCAGTGCTAGAGGAGTAAACACCATATATTTT. Amino acid sequence: CSARGVNTIYF. The chain uses TRBV20-1 and TRBJ1-3; D ambiguous. V gave up 1 base and J gave up 6 bases, with 4 bases separating them. Germline V CDR1 and CDR2: DFQATT, SNEGSKA (reference sequence). The CDR3 length is 11 residues.

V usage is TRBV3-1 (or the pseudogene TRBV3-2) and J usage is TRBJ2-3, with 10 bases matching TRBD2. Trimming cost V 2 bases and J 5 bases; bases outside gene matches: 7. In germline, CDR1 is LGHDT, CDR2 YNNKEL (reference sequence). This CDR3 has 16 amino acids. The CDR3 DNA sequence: TGTGCCAGCAGCCAAAGGCTAGCGGGAGTGGGAGATACGCAGTATTTT. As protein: CASSQRLAGVGDTQYF.

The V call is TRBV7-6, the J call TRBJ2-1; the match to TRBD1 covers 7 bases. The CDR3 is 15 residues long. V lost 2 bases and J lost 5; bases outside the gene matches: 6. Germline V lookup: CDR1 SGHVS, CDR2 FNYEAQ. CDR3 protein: CASSLPGGTDNEQFF. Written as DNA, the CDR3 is TGTGCCAGCAGCTTACCAGGGGGAACCGACAATGAGCAGTTCTTC. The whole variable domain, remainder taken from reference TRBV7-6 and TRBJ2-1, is GAGVSQSPRYKVTKRGQDVALRCDPISGHVSLYWYRQALGQGPEFLTYFNYEAQQDKSGLPNDRFSAERPEGSISTLTIQRTEQRDSAMYRCASSLPGGTDNEQFFGPGTRLTVL.

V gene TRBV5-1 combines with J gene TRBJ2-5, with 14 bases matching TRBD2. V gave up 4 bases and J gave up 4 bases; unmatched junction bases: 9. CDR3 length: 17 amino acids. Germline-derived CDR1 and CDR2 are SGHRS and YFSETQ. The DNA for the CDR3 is TGCGCCAGCAGCGCGGGACTAGCGGGAGTTTATGGAGAGACCCAGTACTTC. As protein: CASSAGLAGVYGETQYF.

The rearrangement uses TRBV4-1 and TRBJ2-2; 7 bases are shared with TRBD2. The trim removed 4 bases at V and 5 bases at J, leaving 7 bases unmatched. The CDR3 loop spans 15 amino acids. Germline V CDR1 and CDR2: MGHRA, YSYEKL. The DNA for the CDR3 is TGCGCCAGCAGCCGGGGACTACTGAGAACCGGGGAGCTGTTTTTT. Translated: CASSRGLLRTGELFF.

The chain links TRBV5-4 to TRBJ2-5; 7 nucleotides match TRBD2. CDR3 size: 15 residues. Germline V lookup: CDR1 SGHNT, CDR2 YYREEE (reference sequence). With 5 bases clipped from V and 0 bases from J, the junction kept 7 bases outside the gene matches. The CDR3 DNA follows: TGTGCCAGCAGGCGGGCGGCGGGGGACCAAGAGACCCAGTACTTC. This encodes CASRRAAGDQETQYF. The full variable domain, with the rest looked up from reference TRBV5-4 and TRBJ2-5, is ETGVTQSPTHLIKTRGQQVTLRCSSQSGHNTVSWYQQALGQGPQFIFQYYREEENGRGNFPPRFSGLQFPNYSSELNVNALELDDSALYLCASRRAAGDQETQYFGPGTRLLVL.

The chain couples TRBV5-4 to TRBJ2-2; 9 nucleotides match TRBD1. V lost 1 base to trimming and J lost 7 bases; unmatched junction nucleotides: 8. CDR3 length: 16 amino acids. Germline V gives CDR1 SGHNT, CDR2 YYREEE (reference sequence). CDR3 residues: CASSLIGWTGDGELFF. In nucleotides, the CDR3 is TGTGCCAGCAGCTTGATAGGGTGGACAGGGGACGGGGAGCTGTTTTTT.

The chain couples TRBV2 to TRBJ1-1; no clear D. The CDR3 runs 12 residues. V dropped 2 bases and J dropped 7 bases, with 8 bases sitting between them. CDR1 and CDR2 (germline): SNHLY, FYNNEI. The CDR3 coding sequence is TGTGCCAGCAGTGAACAAGGGAGTGAAGCTTTCTTT. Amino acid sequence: CASSEQGSEAFF.

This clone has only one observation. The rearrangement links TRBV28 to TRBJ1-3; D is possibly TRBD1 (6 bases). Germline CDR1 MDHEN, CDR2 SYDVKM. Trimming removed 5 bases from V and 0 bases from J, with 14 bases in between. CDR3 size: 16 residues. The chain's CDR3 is CASSGPGHHSGNTIYF. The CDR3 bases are TGTGCCAGCAGTGGGCCGGGACACCACTCTGGAAACACCATATATTTT. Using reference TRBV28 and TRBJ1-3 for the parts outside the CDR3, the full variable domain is DVKVTQSSRYLVKRTGEKVFLECVQDMDHENMFWYRQDPGLGLRLIYFSYDVKMKEKGDIPEGYSVSREKKERFSLILESASTNQTSMYLCASSGPGHHSGNTIYFGEGSWLTVV.

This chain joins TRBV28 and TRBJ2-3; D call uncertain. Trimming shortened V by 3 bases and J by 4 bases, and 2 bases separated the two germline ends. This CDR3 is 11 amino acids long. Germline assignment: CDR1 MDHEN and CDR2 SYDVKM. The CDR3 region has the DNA TGTGCCAGCAGTTTCGCAGATACGCAGTATTTT. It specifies CASSFADTQYF.

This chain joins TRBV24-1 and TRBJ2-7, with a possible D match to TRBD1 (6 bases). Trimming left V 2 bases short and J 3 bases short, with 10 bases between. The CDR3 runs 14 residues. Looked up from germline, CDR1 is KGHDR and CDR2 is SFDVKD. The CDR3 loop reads CATSDWVTGYEQYF. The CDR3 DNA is TGTGCCACCAGTGATTGGGTGACAGGCTACGAGCAGTACTTC.

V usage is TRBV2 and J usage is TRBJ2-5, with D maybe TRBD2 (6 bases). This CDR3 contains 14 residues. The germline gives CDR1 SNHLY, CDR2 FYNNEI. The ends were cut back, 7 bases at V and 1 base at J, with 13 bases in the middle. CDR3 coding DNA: TGTGCCAGCATCATTAGCGGTTTCCAAGAGACCCAGTACTTC. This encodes CASIISGFQETQYF.

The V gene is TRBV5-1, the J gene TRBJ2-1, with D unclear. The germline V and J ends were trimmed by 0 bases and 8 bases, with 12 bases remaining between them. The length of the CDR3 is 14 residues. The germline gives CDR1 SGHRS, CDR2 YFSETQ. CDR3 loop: CASSLVGSRDEQFF. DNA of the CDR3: TGCGCCAGCAGCTTGGTAGGCTCCCGGGATGAGCAGTTCTTC. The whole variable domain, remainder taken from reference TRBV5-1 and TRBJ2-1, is KAGVTQTPRYLIKTRGQQVTLSCSPISGHRSVSWYQQTPGQGLQFLFEYFSETQRNKGNFPGRFSGRQFSNSRSEMNVSTLELGDSALYLCASSLVGSRDEQFFGPGTRLTVL.

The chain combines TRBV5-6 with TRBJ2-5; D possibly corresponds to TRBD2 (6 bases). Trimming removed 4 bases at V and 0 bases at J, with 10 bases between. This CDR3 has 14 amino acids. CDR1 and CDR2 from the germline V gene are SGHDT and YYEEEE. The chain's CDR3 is CASSRGLDQETQYF. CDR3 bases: TGTGCCAGCAGCCGGGGACTTGACCAAGAGACCCAGTACTTC. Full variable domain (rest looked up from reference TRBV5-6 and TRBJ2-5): DAGVTQSPTHLIKTRGQQVTLRCSPKSGHDTVSWYQQALGQGPQFIFQYYEEEERQRGNFPDRFSGHQFPNYSSELNVNALLLGDSALYLCASSRGLDQETQYFGPGTRLLVL.

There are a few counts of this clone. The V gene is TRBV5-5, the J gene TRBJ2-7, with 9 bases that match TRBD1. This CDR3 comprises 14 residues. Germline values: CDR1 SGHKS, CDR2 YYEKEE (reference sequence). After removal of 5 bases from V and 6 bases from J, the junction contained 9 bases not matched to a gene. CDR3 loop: CASRPGQGFFEQYF. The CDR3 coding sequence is TGTGCCAGCAGGCCGGGACAGGGCTTTTTCGAGCAGTACTTC.